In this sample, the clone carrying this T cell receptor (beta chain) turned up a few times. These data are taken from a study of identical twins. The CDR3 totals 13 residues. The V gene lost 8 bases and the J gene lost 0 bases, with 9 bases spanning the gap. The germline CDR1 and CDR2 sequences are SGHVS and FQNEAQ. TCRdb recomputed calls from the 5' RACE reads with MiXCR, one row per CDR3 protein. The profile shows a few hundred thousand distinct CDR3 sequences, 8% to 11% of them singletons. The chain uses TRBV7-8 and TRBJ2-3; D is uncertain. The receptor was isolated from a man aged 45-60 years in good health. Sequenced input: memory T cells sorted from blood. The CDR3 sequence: CASLMLSTDTQYF. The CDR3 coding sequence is TGTGCCAGCTTAATGCTAAGCACAGATACGCAGTATTTT.